Presented here are 16 T cell receptor beta chains from one specimen sequenced in a study of OX40 agonist ivuxolimab in advanced cancers. This table comes from immunoSEQ multiplex PCR, and its TCRdb copy is limited to in-frame clones, with some not included. The top ten clones hold 0.3% to 0.4% of a sample with approximately 100,000 clones, about 91% of them seen once. The sample was CD4+ or CD8+ T cells sorted from blood, taken in a trial of the OX40 agonist ivuxolimab. The receptors originated from an adult with an advanced solid tumor such as melanoma, head and neck, liver or kidney cancer.

Here the CDR3 reads CASRHGYTF. The CDR3 DNA follows: TGTGCCAGCAGGCATGGCTACACCTTC. The V and J genes are TRBV6-6 and TRBJ1-2; the D is unclear. This CDR3 is 9 amino acids long. Trimming removed 6 bases at V and 6 bases at J, with 2 bases between. Germline V gives CDR1 MNHNY, CDR2 SVGAGI (reference sequence).

This clone was recorded once. This chain links TRBV10-1 with TRBJ2-5; 9 bases are shared with TRBD2. The germline V gene has CDR1 WNHNN and CDR2 SYGVQD (reference sequence). The CDR3 runs 18 residues. After removal of 4 bases from V and 2 bases from J, the junction contained 14 bases not matched to a gene. The CDR3 spells CASSAPGLAQSRQETQYF. For the CDR3, the DNA is TGCGCCAGCAGTGCCCCGGGACTAGCTCAATCGCGGCAAGAGACCCAGTACTTC.

The V gene is TRBV6-6, the J gene TRBJ1-2; tentatively, D is TRBD1 (5 bases). Germline CDR1 and CDR2: MNHNY and SVGAGI (reference sequence). The CDR3 has 15 residues. Trimming cost V 5 bases and J 4 bases, with 17 bases left between them. The CDR3 DNA reads TGTGCCAGCAGTCCAACTGTAGGGGTCCCCTATGGCTACACCTTC. Protein: CASSPTVGVPYGYTF.

V and J are TRBV6-6 and TRBJ1-5; D not certain. Germline CDR1 and CDR2: MNHNY and SVGAGI (reference sequence). The CDR3 covers 15 residues. The ends were cut back, 3 bases at V and 3 bases at J, with 12 bases in the middle. The CDR3 DNA is TGTGCCAGCAGTTATACCGACGGATACAATCAGCCCCAGCATTTT. Encoded protein: CASSYTDGYNQPQHF.

This clone was seen just once. This sequence joins TRBV4-1 and TRBJ2-4; D possibly uses TRBD1 or TRBD2 (5 bases each). The CDR3 is made up of 18 amino acids. V lost 4 bases and J lost 0, with 19 bases in between. The germline CDR1 and CDR2 sequences are MGHRA and YSYEKL. CDR3 DNA: TGCGCCAGCAGCCGAGGGGCAGACTGGGAAATAGCCAAAAACATTCAGTACTTC. Residues: CASSRGADWEIAKNIQYF.

This rearrangement joins TRBV6-5 to TRBJ1-2, with 7 bases fitting TRBD1. With 6 bases clipped from V and 5 bases from J, the junction kept 12 bases outside the gene matches. This CDR3 is 15 amino acids long. The germline CDR1 and CDR2 sequences are MNHEY and SVGAGI. The CDR3 sequence is CASRYGSAGGYGYTF. In DNA, the CDR3 is TGTGCCAGCAGATACGGAAGTGCAGGGGGGTATGGCTACACCTTC.

The rearrangement links TRBV7-9 to TRBJ1-1; D is ambiguous. Germline values: CDR1 SEHNR, CDR2 FQNEAQ (reference sequence). With 6 bases removed from V and 4 bases from J, the gap between germline ends came to 9 bases. The CDR3 has 12 residues. The CDR3 sequence is CASRGFSTEAFF. DNA for the CDR3: TGTGCCAGCAGGGGGTTTTCCACTGAAGCTTTCTTT. The entire variable domain, with the rest obtained from reference TRBV7-9 and TRBJ1-1, is as follows: DTGVSQNPRHKITKRGQNVTFRCDPISEHNRLYWYRQTLGQGPEFLTYFQNEAQLEKSRLLSDRFSAERPKGSFSTLEIQRTEQGDSAMYLCASRGFSTEAFFGQGTRLTVV.

The chain employs TRBV9 and TRBJ2-1, with D unresolved. The CDR3 is made up of 15 amino acids. Trimming shortened V by 0 bases and J by 5 bases, and 12 bases separated the two germline ends. CDR1 is SGDLS and CDR2 is YYNGEE in the germline V gene. CDR3 coding DNA: TGTGCCAGCAGCGTAGCCCAGTGGAAGAACAATGAGCAGTTCTTC. This encodes CASSVAQWKNNEQFF.

The chain carries TRBV5-4 and TRBJ2-7; 7 bases fit TRBD1. Germline V gene lookup returns CDR1 SGHNT and CDR2 YYREEE (reference sequence). The V gene end was trimmed by 4 bases and the J gene end by 3 bases; junction bases not matched to a gene: 7. This CDR3 has 14 amino acids. CDR3 DNA sequence: TGTGCCAGCAGCCAGGGACAGCAAATCTACGAGCAGTACTTC. This translates into CASSQGQQIYEQYF. Full variable domain (rest looked up from reference TRBV5-4 and TRBJ2-7): ETGVTQSPTHLIKTRGQQVTLRCSSQSGHNTVSWYQQALGQGPQFIFQYYREEENGRGNFPPRFSGLQFPNYSSELNVNALELDDSALYLCASSQGQQIYEQYFGPGTRLTVT.

The genes are TRBV7-2 and TRBJ2-7; tentatively, D is TRBD2 (6 bases). The CDR3 has 15 residues. The V and J ends lost 6 bases and 3 bases respectively, with 18 bases between them. Germline CDR1 reads SGHTA; CDR2 reads FQGNSA. The CDR3 region is CASSLTPRELYEQYF. In DNA, the CDR3 is TGTGCCAGCAGTTTAACCCCCCGGGAGCTCTACGAGCAGTACTTC.

This sequence joins TRBV5-4 and TRBJ2-7; D gene ambiguous. Germline CDR1 is SGHNT and CDR2 is YYREEE (reference sequence). Trimming removed 0 bases at V and 0 bases at J, with 13 bases between. The CDR3 is 16 residues long. CDR3 in amino acids: CASSLVGNPSSYEQYF. In DNA, the CDR3 is TGTGCCAGCAGCTTGGTTGGAAATCCGAGCTCCTACGAGCAGTACTTC. The full variable domain, completed using reference TRBV5-4 and TRBJ2-7, is ETGVTQSPTHLIKTRGQQVTLRCSSQSGHNTVSWYQQALGQGPQFIFQYYREEENGRGNFPPRFSGLQFPNYSSELNVNALELDDSALYLCASSLVGNPSSYEQYFGPGTRLTVT.

This clone showed up many times. The identical CDR3 is also encoded by other nucleotide sequences in the sample. The chain carries TRBV18 and TRBJ1-1; TRBD1 might be the D (5 bases). CDR3 length equals 13 residues. Trimming removed 2 bases from V and 5 bases from J, with 9 bases in between. The germline V gene has CDR1 KGHSH and CDR2 LQKENI. Here the CDR3 DNA reads TGTGCCAGCTCACCAGAAAGGGGAACTGAAGCTTTCTTT. Translating gives CASSPERGTEAFF.

This rearrangement joins TRBV28 to TRBJ1-1; D not certain. CDR3 length: 11 amino acids. The V gene lost 6 bases and the J gene lost 4 bases, with 6 bases spanning the gap. Germline-derived CDR1 and CDR2 are MDHEN and SYDVKM. The CDR3 coding sequence is TGTGCCAGCAGAGAGGCCACTGAAGCTTTCTTT. Its translation: CASREATEAFF.

In DNA form, the CDR3 reads TGCGCCAGCAGCTTGGAGGCTAGCGGGATAAGTGAGCAGTACTTC. Amino acids: CASSLEASGISEQYF. The chain couples TRBV5-1 to TRBJ2-7; 9 nucleotides align to TRBD2. This CDR3 spans 15 amino acids. Germline V lookup: CDR1 SGHRS, CDR2 YFSETQ. The J segment lost 7 bases and the V segment lost 0 bases, leaving 8 bases of the junction unmatched.

This clone was detected a few times. The V gene is TRBV4-2, the J gene TRBJ1-1; D call uncertain. V was pared by 0 bases and J by 4 bases, with 9 bases between. Germline V CDR1 and CDR2: LGHNA, YNFKEQ. This CDR3 is built from 14 residues. The CDR3 DNA reads as TGTGCCAGCAGCCAAGATTGGGCGGGCACTGAAGCTTTCTTT. It translates to CASSQDWAGTEAFF.

The gene calls are TRBV7-2 and TRBJ2-7, with 10 nucleotides matching TRBD2. This CDR3 contains 16 residues. V was pared by 1 base and J by 3 bases, with 6 bases of the junction left unmatched. Germline V gives CDR1 SGHTA, CDR2 FQGNSA. This chain's CDR3 is CASSLGMGTSDYEQYF. In DNA form, the CDR3 reads TGTGCCAGCAGCTTAGGAATGGGGACTAGCGACTACGAGCAGTACTTC. The full variable domain, in which reference TRBV7-2 and TRBJ2-7 provide the parts outside the CDR3, is GAGVSQSPSNKVTEKGKDVELRCDPISGHTALYWYRQSLGQGLEFLIYFQGNSAPDKSGLPSDRFSAERTGGSVSTLTIQRTQQEDSAVYLCASSLGMGTSDYEQYFGPGTRLTVT.